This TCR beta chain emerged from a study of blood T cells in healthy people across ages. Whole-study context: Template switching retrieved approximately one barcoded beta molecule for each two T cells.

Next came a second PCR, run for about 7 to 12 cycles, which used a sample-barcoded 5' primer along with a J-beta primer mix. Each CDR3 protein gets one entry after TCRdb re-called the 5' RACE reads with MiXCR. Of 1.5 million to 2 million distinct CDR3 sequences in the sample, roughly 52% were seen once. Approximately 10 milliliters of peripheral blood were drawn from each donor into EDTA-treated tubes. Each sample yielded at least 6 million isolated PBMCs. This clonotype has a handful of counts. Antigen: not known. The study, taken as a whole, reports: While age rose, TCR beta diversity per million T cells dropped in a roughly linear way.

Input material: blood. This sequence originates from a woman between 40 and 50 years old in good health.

CDR3 sequence: CSANPAGGRADTQYF. The CDR3 region has the DNA TGCAGTGCCAACCCAGCGGGGGGGCGGGCAGATACGCAGTATTTT. This chain uses TRBV20-1 with TRBJ2-3; 10 bases are shared with TRBD2. Per the germline V gene, CDR1 is DFQATT and CDR2 is SNEGSKA (reference sequence). CDR3 length: 15 residues. After removal of 6 bases from V and 4 bases from J, the junction contained 10 bases not matched to a gene.